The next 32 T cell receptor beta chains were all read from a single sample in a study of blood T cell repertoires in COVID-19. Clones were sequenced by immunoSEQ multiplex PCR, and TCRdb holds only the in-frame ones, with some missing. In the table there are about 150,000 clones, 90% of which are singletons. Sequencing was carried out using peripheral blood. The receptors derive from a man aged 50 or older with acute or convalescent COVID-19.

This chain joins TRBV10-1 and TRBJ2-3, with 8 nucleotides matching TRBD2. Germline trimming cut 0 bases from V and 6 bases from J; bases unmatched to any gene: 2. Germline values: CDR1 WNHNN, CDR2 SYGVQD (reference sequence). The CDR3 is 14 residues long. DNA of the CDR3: TGCGCCAGCAGTGAGTCTCCTAGCGGGGATACGCAGTATTTT. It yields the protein CASSESPSGDTQYF.

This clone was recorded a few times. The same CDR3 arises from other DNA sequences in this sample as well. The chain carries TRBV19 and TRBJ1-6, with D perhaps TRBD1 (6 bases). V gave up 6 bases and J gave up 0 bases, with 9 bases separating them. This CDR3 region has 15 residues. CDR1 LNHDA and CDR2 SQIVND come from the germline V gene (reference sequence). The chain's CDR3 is CASRTGSSYNSPLHF. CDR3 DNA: TGTGCCAGTAGAACAGGGAGCTCCTATAATTCACCCCTCCACTTT. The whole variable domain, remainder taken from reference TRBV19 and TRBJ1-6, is DGGITQSPKYLFRKEGQNVTLSCEQNLNHDAMYWYRQDPGQGLRLIYYSQIVNDFQKGDIAEGYSVSREKKESFPLTVTSAQKNPTAFYLCASRTGSSYNSPLHFGNGTRLTVT.

CDR3 loop: CAISDSGTGEQYV. Here the CDR3 DNA reads TGTGCCATCAGTGATAGCGGGACAGGGGAGCAGTACGTC. V and J are TRBV10-3 and TRBJ2-7; D perhaps matches TRBD1 (9 bases). Trimming took off 3 bases at V and 7 bases at J, with 13 bases between the two ends. Germline CDR1 and CDR2: ENHRY and SYGVKD. The CDR3 runs to 13 residues.

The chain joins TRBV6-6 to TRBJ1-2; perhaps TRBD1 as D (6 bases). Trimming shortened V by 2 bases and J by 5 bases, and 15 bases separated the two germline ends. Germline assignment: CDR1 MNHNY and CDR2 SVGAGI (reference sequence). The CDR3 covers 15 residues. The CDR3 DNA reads TGTGCCAGCAGTTACGGAGTCACCCAGGGGTATGGCTACACCTTC. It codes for CASSYGVTQGYGYTF.

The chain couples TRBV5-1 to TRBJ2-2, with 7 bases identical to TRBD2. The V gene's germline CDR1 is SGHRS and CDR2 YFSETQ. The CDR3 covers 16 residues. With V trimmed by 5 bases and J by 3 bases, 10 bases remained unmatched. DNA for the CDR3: TGCGCCAGCAGGTTCTATACTAGCGAGGACACCGGGGAGCTGTTTTTT. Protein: CASRFYTSEDTGELFF.

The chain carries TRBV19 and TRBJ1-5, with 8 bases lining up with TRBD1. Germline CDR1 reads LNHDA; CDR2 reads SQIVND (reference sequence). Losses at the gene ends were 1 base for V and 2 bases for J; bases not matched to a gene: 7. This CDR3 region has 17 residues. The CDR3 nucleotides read TGTGCCAGTAGTATAGTGGGAACAGGGGGGGGCAATCAGCCCCAGCATTTT. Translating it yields CASSIVGTGGGNQPQHF.

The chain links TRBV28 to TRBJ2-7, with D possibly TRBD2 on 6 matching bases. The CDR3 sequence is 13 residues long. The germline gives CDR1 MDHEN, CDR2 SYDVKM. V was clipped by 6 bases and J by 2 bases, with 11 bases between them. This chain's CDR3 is CASSRPGAYEQYF. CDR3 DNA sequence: TGTGCCAGCAGCCGGCCGGGGGCCTACGAGCAGTACTTC.

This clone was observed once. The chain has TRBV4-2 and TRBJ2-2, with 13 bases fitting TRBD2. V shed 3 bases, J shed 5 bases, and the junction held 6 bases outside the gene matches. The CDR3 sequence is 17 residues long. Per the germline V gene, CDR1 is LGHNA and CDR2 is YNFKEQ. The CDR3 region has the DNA TGTGCCAGCAGCCAGACACTAGCGGGGGGGCAAACCGGGGAGCTGTTTTTT. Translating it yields CASSQTLAGGQTGELFF.

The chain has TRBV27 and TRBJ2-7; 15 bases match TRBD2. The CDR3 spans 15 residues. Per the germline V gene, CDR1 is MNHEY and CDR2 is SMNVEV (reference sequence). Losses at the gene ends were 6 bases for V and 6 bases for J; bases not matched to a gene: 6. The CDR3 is CASRPGTSGRIEQYF. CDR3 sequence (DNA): TGTGCCAGCAGGCCCGGGACTAGCGGGAGGATCGAGCAGTACTTC.

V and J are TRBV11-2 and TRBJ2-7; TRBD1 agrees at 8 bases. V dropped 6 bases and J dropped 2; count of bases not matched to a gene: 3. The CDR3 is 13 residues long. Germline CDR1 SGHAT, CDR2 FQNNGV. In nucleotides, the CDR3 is TGTGCCAGCAGGGGGACAGGACCCTACGAGCAGTACTTC. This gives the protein CASRGTGPYEQYF.

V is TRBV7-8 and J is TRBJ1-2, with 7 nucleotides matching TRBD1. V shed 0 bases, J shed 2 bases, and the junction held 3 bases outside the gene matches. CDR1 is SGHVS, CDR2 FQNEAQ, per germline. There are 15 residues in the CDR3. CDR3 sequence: CASSLAGTENYGYTF. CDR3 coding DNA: TGTGCCAGCAGCTTAGCGGGGACAGAAAACTATGGCTACACCTTC.

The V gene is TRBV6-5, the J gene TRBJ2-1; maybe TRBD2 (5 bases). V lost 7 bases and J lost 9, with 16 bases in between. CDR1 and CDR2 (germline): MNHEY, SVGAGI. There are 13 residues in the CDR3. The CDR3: CASMLARLSEQFF. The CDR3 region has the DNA TGTGCCAGCATGCTAGCCCGCCTCAGTGAGCAGTTCTTC.

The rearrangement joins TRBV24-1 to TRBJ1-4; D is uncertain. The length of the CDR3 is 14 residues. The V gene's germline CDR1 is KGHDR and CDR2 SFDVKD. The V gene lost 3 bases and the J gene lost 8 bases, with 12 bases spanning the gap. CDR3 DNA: TGTGCCACCAGTGATGCGGACTCGGCCGAAAAACTGTTTTTT. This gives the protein CATSDADSAEKLFF.

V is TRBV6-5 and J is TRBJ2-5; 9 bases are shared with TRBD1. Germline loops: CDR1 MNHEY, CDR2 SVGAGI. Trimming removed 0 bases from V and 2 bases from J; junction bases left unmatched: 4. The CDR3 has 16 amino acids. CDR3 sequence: CASSYSTGQGQETQYF. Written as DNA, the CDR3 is TGTGCCAGCAGTTACTCTACCGGACAGGGGCAAGAGACCCAGTACTTC.

The CDR3 DNA follows: TGTGCCTGGAGTCTTGGGACAGGGGGCGCGTATGGCTACACCTTC. Translated: CAWSLGTGGAYGYTF. The chain recombines TRBV30 with TRBJ1-2; 12 nucleotides agree with TRBD1. Germline CDR1 GTSNPN, CDR2 SVGIG (reference sequence). V trimming: 2 bases; J trimming: 5 bases; junction bases outside the gene matches: 6. CDR3 length equals 15 residues.

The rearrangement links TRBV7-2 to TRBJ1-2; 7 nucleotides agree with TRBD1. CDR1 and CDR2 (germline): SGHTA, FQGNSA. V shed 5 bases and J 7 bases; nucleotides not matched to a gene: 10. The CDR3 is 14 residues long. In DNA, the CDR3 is TGTGCCAGCAGCCCCAAGACAGGGCCGAGTGGCTACACCTTC. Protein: CASSPKTGPSGYTF.

The CDR3 here is CASSFGGTNYGYTF. DNA of the CDR3: TGTGCCAGCAGTTTCGGGGGAACTAACTATGGCTACACCTTC. The V call is TRBV28, the J call TRBJ1-2; D might be TRBD1 (5 bases). The CDR3 extends over 14 amino acids. The ends were cut back, 3 bases at V and 0 bases at J, with 8 bases in the middle. CDR1 is MDHEN, CDR2 SYDVKM, per germline.

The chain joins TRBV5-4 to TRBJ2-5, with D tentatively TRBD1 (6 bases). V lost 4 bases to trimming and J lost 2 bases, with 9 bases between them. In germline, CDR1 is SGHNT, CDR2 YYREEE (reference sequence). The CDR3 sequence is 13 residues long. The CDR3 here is CASSPGQQETQYF. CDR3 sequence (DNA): TGTGCCAGCAGCCCAGGACAGCAAGAGACCCAGTACTTC. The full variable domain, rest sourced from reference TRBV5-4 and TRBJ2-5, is ETGVTQSPTHLIKTRGQQVTLRCSSQSGHNTVSWYQQALGQGPQFIFQYYREEENGRGNFPPRFSGLQFPNYSSELNVNALELDDSALYLCASSPGQQETQYFGPGTRLLVL.

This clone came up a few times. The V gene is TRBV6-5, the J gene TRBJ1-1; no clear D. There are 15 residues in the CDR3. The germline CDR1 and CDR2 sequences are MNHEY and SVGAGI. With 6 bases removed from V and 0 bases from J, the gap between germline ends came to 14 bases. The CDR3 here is CASRSALRLNTEAFF. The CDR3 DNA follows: TGTGCCAGCAGGAGCGCCCTGCGACTGAACACTGAAGCTTTCTTT.

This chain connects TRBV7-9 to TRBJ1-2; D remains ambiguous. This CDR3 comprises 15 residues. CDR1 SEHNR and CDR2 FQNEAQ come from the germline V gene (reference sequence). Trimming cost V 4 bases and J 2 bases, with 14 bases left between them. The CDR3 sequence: CASSSRTLKNYGYTF. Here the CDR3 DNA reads TGTGCCAGCAGCTCCAGGACTTTGAAGAACTATGGCTACACCTTC.

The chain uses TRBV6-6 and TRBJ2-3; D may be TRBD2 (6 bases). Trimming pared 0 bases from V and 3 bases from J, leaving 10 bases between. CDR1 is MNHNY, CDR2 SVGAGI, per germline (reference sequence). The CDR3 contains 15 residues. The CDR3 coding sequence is TGTGCCAGCAGTTACTCGTCACGGGGGACAGATACGCAGTATTTT. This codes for CASSYSSRGTDTQYF.

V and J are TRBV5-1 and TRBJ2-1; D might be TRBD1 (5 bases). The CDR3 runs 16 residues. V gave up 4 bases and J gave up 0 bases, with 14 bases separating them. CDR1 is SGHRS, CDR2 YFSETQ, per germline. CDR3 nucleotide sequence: TGCGCCAGCAGCCCCCGGCAGGGTCCCTCCTACAATGAGCAGTTCTTC. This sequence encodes CASSPRQGPSYNEQFF.

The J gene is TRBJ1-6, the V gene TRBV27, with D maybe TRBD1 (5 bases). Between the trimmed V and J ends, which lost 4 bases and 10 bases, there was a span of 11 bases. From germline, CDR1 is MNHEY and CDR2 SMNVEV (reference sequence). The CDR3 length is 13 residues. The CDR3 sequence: CASSSGLGSPLHF. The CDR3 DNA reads TGTGCCAGCAGTTCAGGGTTAGGATCACCCCTCCACTTT.

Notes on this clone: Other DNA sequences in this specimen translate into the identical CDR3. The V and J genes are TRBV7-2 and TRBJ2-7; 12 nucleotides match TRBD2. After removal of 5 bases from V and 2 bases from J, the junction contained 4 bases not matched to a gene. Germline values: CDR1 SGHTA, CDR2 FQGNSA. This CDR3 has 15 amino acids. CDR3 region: CASSLLAGGPYEQYF. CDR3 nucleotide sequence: TGTGCCAGCAGCCTACTAGCGGGAGGTCCCTACGAGCAGTACTTC.

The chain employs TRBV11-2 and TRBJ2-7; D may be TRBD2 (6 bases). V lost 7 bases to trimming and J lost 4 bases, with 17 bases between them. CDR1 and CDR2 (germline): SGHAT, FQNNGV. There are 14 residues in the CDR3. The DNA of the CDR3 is TGTGCCAGCAACGACTTAGCGGCAGGATACGAGCAGTACTTC. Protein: CASNDLAAGYEQYF. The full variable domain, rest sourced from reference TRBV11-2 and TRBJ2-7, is EAGVAQSPRYKIIEKRQSVAFWCNPISGHATLYWYQQILGQGPKLLIQFQNNGVVDDSQLPKDRFSAERLKGVDSTLKIQPAKLEDSAVYLCASNDLAAGYEQYFGPGTRLTVT.

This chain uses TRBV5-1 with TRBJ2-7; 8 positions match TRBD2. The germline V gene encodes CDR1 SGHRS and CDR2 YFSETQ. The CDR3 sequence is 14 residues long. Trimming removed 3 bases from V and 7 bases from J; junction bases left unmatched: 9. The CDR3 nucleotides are TGCGCCAGCAGCTCAACCGGGACTAGTGCTGAGCAGTACTTC. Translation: CASSSTGTSAEQYF.

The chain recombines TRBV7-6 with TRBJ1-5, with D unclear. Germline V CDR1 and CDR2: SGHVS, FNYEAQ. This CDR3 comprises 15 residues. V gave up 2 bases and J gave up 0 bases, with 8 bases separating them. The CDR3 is CASSLSLGSNQPQHF. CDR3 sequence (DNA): TGTGCCAGCAGCTTAAGCCTCGGTAGCAATCAGCCCCAGCATTTT.

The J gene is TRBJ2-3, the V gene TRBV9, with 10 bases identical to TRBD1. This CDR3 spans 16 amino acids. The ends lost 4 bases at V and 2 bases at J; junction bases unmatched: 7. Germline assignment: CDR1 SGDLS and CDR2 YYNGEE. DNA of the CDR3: TGTGCCAGCAGCTCTGGACAGGGGGGGATCACAGATACGCAGTATTTT. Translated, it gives CASSSGQGGITDTQYF.

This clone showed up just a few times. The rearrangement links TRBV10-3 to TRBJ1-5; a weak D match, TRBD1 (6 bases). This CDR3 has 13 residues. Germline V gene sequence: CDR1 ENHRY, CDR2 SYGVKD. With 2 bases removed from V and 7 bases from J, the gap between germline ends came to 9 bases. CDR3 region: CAISEGGGQPQHF. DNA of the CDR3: TGTGCCATCAGTGAGGGGGGCGGACAGCCCCAGCATTTT.

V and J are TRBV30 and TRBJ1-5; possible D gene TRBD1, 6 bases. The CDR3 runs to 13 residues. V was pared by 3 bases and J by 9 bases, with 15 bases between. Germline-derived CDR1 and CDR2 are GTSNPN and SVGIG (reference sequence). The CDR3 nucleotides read TGTGCCTGGAGCCCCGACAGGTTTTTGCCCCAGCATTTT. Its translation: CAWSPDRFLPQHF.

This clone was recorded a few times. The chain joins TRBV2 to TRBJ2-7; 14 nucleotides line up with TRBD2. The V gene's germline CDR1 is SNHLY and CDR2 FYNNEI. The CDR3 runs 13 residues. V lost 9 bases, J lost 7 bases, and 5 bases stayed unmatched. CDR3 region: CASGTSGSREQYF. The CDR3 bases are TGTGCCAGTGGGACTAGCGGGAGTAGAGAGCAGTACTTC.

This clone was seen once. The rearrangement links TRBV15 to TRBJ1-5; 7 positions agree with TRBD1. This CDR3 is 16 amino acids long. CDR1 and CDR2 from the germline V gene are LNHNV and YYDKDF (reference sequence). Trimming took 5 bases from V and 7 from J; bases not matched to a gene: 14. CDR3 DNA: TGTGCCACCAGCCCCCCGGCAGGGGGTGGGTTGCAGCCCCAGCATTTT. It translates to CATSPPAGGGLQPQHF. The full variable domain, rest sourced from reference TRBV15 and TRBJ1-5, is DAMVIQNPRYQVTQFGKPVTLSCSQTLNHNVMYWYQQKSSQAPKLLFHYYDKDFNNEADTPDNFQSRRPNTSFCFLDIRSPGLGDTAMYLCATSPPAGGGLQPQHFGDGTRLSIL.